A selection of T cell receptor beta chains follows, all from one sample in a study of T-cell reconstitution after alpha-beta-depleted transplantation in children. TCRdb reprocessed the PCR reads with MiXCR, giving one entry per CDR3 protein. This sample has about 600,000 distinct CDR3 sequences, with roughly 13% found just once. The specimen comprised PBMCs, mostly from graft donor cells, sampled 360 days after TCRalphabeta/CD19-depleted stem cell transplant. These receptor sequences come from a male patient younger than 18 who had a stem cell transplant for acute myeloid leukemia, so the T cells may come from the graft donor. The CDR3 runs from the conserved cysteine through the conserved F or W. Fields, in order: CDR3 protein, CDR3 DNA, clone size, V gene, J gene, D gene. A D gene is named only where the DNA matches it firmly. The size field is filled for only some rows; it gives once, few, many or a size class.

CATSRGGFQSYNEQFF	TGTGCCACCAGTCGCGGAGGGTTTCAATCCTACAATGAGCAGTTCTTC	.	TRBV24-1	TRBJ2-1	.
CADGREPSYNEQFF	TGTGCCGACGGGCGGGAGCCCTCCTACAATGAGCAGTTCTTC	.	TRBV19	TRBJ2-1	TRBD2
CSVEEVSSGTFYEQYF	TGCAGCGTTGAAGAAGTCAGTAGCGGAACCTTCTACGAGCAGTACTTC	many	TRBV29-1	TRBJ2-7	.
CATSRDRVGNEQFF	TGTGCCACCTCCCGGGACAGGGTCGGCAATGAGCAGTTCTTC	.	TRBV12-3/TRBV12-4	TRBJ2-1	TRBD1
CASSFIRTALSYEQYF	TGTGCCAGCAGTTTTATCCGGACAGCCCTCTCCTACGAGCAGTACTTC	.	TRBV12-3/TRBV12-4	TRBJ2-7	.
CASTLRQEAFF	TGTGCCAGCACCCTTAGGCAGGAAGCTTTCTTT	few	TRBV12-3/TRBV12-4	TRBJ1-1	.
CASSAILAGGPGELFF	TGCGCCAGCAGCGCAATACTAGCGGGAGGCCCCGGGGAGCTGTTTTTT	few	TRBV5-1	TRBJ2-2	TRBD2
CASSILDRARQPQHF	TGTGCCAGCAGTATCCTAGACAGGGCAAGACAGCCCCAGCATTTT	few	TRBV28	TRBJ1-5	TRBD1
CASSSGGTVNEQFF	TGTGCCAGCAGTTCTGGGGGGACAGTTAATGAGCAGTTCTTC	.	TRBV28	TRBJ2-1	.
CSAIARSSPDTQYF	TGCAGTGCTATAGCCCGCAGTTCGCCAGATACGCAGTATTTT	few	TRBV20-1	TRBJ2-3	.
CSVAGQGWEKLFF	TGCAGCGTTGCGGGACAGGGGTGGGAAAAACTGTTTTTT	.	TRBV29-1	TRBJ1-4	TRBD1
CASSLKYGGDTQYF	TGTGCCAGCAGCTTAAAGTATGGGGGAGATACGCAGTATTTT	.	TRBV9	TRBJ2-3	.
CASRGVGTGNEQFF	TGTGCCAGCAGGGGGGTGGGGACCGGGAATGAGCAGTTCTTC	.	TRBV27	TRBJ2-1	.
CASSLGPWNEQFF	TGTGCTAGCAGCTTAGGACCATGGAATGAGCAGTTCTTC	few	TRBV7-7	TRBJ2-1	.
CASSLRGRSSYNEQFF	TGTGCCAGCAGCTTAAGGGGGCGAAGCTCCTACAATGAGCAGTTCTTC	many	TRBV7-3	TRBJ2-1	.
CASSQDLRLAGGRDEQFF	TGCGCCAGCAGCCAAGATCTCCGACTAGCGGGAGGGCGGGATGAGCAGTTCTTC	few	TRBV4-3	TRBJ2-1	TRBD2
CSVLNTEAFF	TGCAGCGTGCTAAACACTGAAGCTTTCTTT	many	TRBV29-1	TRBJ1-1	.
CASSSVSGHETQYF	TGTGCCAGCAGTTCGGTCTCAGGGCACGAGACCCAGTACTTC	few	TRBV6-2/TRBV6-3	TRBJ2-5	.
CATSTGFSSGANVLTF	TGTGCCACTTCCACAGGGTTCAGCTCTGGGGCCAACGTCCTGACTTTC	.	TRBV24-1	TRBJ2-6	.
CASSFGRGVQPQHF	TGTGCCAGCAGTTTTGGTAGGGGGGTTCAGCCCCAGCATTTT	.	TRBV28	TRBJ1-5	.
CASSRGQVPSRQHF	TGTGCCAGCAGCCGCGGACAGGTCCCCTCGCGGCAGCATTTT	.	TRBV7-9	TRBJ1-5	TRBD1
CASSPRQAAYEQYF	TGCGCCAGCAGCCCCCGACAGGCTGCCTACGAGCAGTACTTC	.	TRBV5-1	TRBJ2-7	.
CSAPFPPYEQYF	TGCAGTGCTCCCTTCCCGCCCTACGAGCAGTACTTC	.	TRBV20-1	TRBJ2-7	.
CSATAAAGYTDTQYF	TGCAGTGCCACTGCGGCAGCGGGGTACACAGATACGCAGTATTTT	few	TRBV20-1	TRBJ2-3	TRBD2
CSASTGLAGGPLGTDTQYF	TGCAGTGCTTCGACGGGACTAGCGGGAGGGCCCCTAGGCACAGATACGCAGTATTTT	.	TRBV20-1	TRBJ2-3	TRBD2
CSVQVETQYF	TGCAGCGTCCAAGTGGAGACCCAGTACTTC	.	TRBV29-1	TRBJ2-5	.
CSATLKTQYF	TGCAGTGCTACCCTTAAGACCCAGTACTTC	.	TRBV20-1	TRBJ2-5	.
CASSIFNTGELFF	TGTGCCAGTAGTATATTCAACACCGGGGAGCTGTTTTTT	.	TRBV19	TRBJ2-2	.
CASSLEVSSSNTGELFF	TGTGCTAGCAGCTTAGAAGTATCTAGCTCGAACACCGGGGAGCTGTTTTTT	.	TRBV7-7	TRBJ2-2	.
CASSPRTGPQHF	TGTGCCAGCAGTCCCAGGACAGGGCCCCAGCATTTT	few	TRBV27	TRBJ1-5	TRBD1
CASSLRMGRGLNEETQYF	TGTGCCAGCAGCTTAAGGATGGGAAGAGGTTTGAACGAGGAGACCCAGTACTTC	.	TRBV11-1	TRBJ2-5	.
CASSPGDRGMVEETQYF	TGTGCCAGCAGTCCCGGGGACAGGGGGATGGTGGAAGAGACCCAGTACTTC	many	TRBV12-3/TRBV12-4	TRBJ2-5	TRBD1
CATSPSGRWDEQFF	TGTGCCACCAGTCCTAGCGGGAGATGGGATGAGCAGTTCTTC	few	TRBV24-1	TRBJ2-1	TRBD2
CSAKGVRKPLVKDNEQFF	TGCAGTGCTAAAGGGGTACGGAAACCTCTTGTAAAAGACAATGAGCAGTTCTTC	.	TRBV20-1	TRBJ2-1	.
CASILEDRPIKWATEAFF	TGCGCCAGCATCTTGGAGGACAGGCCGATTAAATGGGCCACTGAAGCTTTCTTT	.	TRBV5-1	TRBJ1-1	TRBD1
CASSPGPTSTDTQYF	TGTGCCAGCAGCCCGGGGCCAACCAGCACAGATACGCAGTATTTT	few	TRBV12-3/TRBV12-4	TRBJ2-3	.
CASSLDLRGDTQYF	TGTGCCAGCAGCTTGGACCTAAGGGGAGATACGCAGTATTTT	many	TRBV7-9	TRBJ2-3	.
CSVGDWSRGSTDTQYF	TGCAGCGTTGGAGATTGGTCCCGAGGTAGCACAGATACGCAGTATTTT	few	TRBV29-1	TRBJ2-3	.
CASSSGLASTYEQYF	TGTGCCAGCAGTTCTGGACTAGCGTCGACCTACGAGCAGTACTTC	.	TRBV27	TRBJ2-7	TRBD2
CSVVWIDTQYF	TGCAGCGTTGTCTGGATAGATACGCAGTATTTT	.	TRBV29-1	TRBJ2-3	.
CASSVDSLAEQYF	TGTGCCAGCAGCGTAGATAGTCTCGCCGAGCAGTACTTC	.	TRBV9	TRBJ2-7	.
CAWRGTALGDTIYF	TGTGCCTGGAGGGGGACAGCACTTGGAGACACCATATATTTT	few	TRBV30	TRBJ1-3	TRBD1
CASSPLRLAGGPGTDTQYF	TGTGCCAGCTCACCACTCCGACTAGCGGGAGGGCCGGGCACAGATACGCAGTATTTT	few	TRBV18	TRBJ2-3	TRBD2
CASSPGPSGHTDTQYF	TGTGCCAGCAGCCCTGGGCCTAGTGGGCACACAGATACGCAGTATTTT	.	TRBV5-6	TRBJ2-3	.
CSASRGTNTEAFF	TGCAGTGCTTCGAGAGGGACGAACACTGAAGCTTTCTTT	.	TRBV20-1	TRBJ1-1	.
CAISDVFLSGNTIYF	TGTGCCATCAGTGACGTCTTTCTCTCTGGAAACACCATATATTTT	many	TRBV10-3	TRBJ1-3	.
CSARWGRAYEQYF	TGCAGTGCTAGATGGGGGAGGGCCTACGAGCAGTACTTC	few	TRBV20-1	TRBJ2-7	TRBD2
CASSLLTNTEAFF	TGTGCCAGCAGCTTATTGACGAACACTGAAGCTTTCTTT	.	TRBV7-3	TRBJ1-1	.
CASSDVRLNTGELFF	TGTGCCAGCAGTGATGTCAGATTAAACACCGGGGAGCTGTTTTTT	.	TRBV2	TRBJ2-2	.
CSARGRESSYNEQFF	TGCAGTGCTAGAGGACGAGAGAGCTCCTACAATGAGCAGTTCTTC	.	TRBV20-1	TRBJ2-1	.
CASSEGLAGAREQFF	TGTGCCAGCAGTGAGGGACTAGCGGGAGCTCGGGAGCAGTTCTTC	many	TRBV12-3/TRBV12-4	TRBJ2-1	TRBD2
CASRTTSGSPNYNEQFF	TGTGCCAGCAGGACCACTAGCGGGAGCCCAAATTACAATGAGCAGTTCTTC	few	TRBV28	TRBJ2-1	TRBD2
CSVAGQPHSYEQYF	TGCAGCGTGGCCGGACAACCTCATTCCTACGAGCAGTACTTC	many	TRBV29-1	TRBJ2-7	.